The clone carrying this T cell receptor beta chain was detected only a few times. The antigen is unknown. Data came from immunoSEQ multiplex PCR; TCRdb stores just in-frame clones and leaves some out. The sample includes about 60,000 clones, 75% to 90% seen only once; the top ten take less than 2%. This sample stems from a study of graft-versus-host responses after intestinal transplantation. Study-wide background: Recipients received multivisceral, liver-intestinal, or isolated intestinal transplants. Tacrolimus and steroids were given for 3 to 4 years to all recipients after anti-thymocyte globulin induction. Study-wide results and limits: Some GvH clones appeared in ileal mucosa or blood before recipient bone marrow.

Graft-derived tissue was subjected to processing to liberate intraepithelial and lamina propria lymphocytes. The CDR3 spans 14 residues. The germline V and J ends were trimmed by 1 base and 2 bases, with 9 bases remaining between them. The germline gives CDR1 LNHDA, CDR2 SQIVND (reference sequence). The receptor's source is a human patient who received an intestinal transplant, so some T cells may come from the graft donor. The sample was ileum tissue, taken less than 400 days after transplant. The gene calls are TRBV19 and TRBJ2-7; a weak D match, TRBD2 (6 bases). The CDR3 DNA follows: TGTGCCAGTAGTATAGGGCGGGGTACCTACGAGCAGTACTTC. It codes for CASSIGRGTYEQYF.